This T cell receptor (beta chain) was identified in a study of CD8 T cells in Susac syndrome. It was with random hexamers that 0.5 to 1 ug RNA was reverse transcribed. TCRdb re-called the immunoSEQ multiplex PCR reads with MiXCR, one entry per CDR3 protein. In the table there are roughly 150,000 distinct CDR3 sequences, about 95% of which are singletons. Germline CDR1 is SQVTM and CDR2 is ANQGSEA. The germline V and J ends were trimmed by 5 bases and 0 bases, with 13 bases remaining between them. The CDR3 spans 14 residues. V gene TRBV29-1 combines with J gene TRBJ2-5, with D possibly matching TRBD2 (5 bases). The TCR originated in a human donor with Susac syndrome. The sequenced sample was CD4+ T cells from PBMCs. This CDR3 reads CSVPHGNNQETQYF. DNA of the CDR3: TGCAGCGTTCCACACGGGAATAACCAAGAGACCCAGTACTTC.